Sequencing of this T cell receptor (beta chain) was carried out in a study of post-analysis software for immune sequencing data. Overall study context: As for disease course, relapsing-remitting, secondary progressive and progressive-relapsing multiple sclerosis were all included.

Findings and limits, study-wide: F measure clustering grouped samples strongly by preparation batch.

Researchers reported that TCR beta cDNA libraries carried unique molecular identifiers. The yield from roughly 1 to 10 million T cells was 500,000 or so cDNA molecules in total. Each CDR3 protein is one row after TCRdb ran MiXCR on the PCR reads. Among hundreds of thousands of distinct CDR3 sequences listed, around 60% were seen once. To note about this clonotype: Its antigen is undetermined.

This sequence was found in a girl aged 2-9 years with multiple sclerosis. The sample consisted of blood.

The CDR3 DNA reads TGTGCCAGCAGTTTAATGCGGCTGCAAGAGACCCAGTACTTC. Its protein product is CASSLMRLQETQYF. The chain recombines TRBV28 with TRBJ2-5; D not resolved. The CDR3 spans 14 residues. V was pared by 2 bases and J by 2 bases, with 9 bases between. Germline V gives CDR1 MDHEN, CDR2 SYDVKM.